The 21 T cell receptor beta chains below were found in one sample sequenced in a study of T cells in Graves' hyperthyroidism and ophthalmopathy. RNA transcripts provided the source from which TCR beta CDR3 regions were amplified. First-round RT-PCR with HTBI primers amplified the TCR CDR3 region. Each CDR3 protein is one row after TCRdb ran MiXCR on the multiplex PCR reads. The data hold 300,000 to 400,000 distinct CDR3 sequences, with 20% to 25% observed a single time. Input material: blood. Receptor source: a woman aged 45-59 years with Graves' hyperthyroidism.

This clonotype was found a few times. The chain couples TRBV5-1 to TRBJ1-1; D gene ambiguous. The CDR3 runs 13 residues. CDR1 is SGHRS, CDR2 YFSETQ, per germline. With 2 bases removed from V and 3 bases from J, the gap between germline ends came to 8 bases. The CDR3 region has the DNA TGCGCCAGCAGCTTTGGACGGGACACTGAAGCTTTCTTT. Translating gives CASSFGRDTEAFF.

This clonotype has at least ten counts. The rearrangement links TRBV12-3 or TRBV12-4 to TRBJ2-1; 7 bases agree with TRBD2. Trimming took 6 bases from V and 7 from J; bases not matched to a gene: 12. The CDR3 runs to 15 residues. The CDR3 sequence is CASRGTSVETNEQFF. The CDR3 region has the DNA TGTGCCAGCAGGGGAACTAGCGTTGAGACGAATGAGCAGTTCTTC.

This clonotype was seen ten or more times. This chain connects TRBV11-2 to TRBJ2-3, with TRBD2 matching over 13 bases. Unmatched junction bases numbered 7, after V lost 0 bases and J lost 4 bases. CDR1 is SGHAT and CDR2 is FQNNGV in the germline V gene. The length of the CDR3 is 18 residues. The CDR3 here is CASSLDRLAGGWSDTQYF. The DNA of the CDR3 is TGTGCCAGCAGCTTAGACCGACTAGCGGGGGGTTGGTCAGATACGCAGTATTTT.

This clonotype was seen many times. This CDR3 is CASSALTSGTDTQYF. The CDR3 coding sequence is TGTGCCAGCAGTGCCTTGACTAGCGGCACAGATACGCAGTATTTT. The V gene is TRBV2, the J gene TRBJ2-3; 8 bases line up with TRBD2. The CDR3 contains 15 residues. Looked up from germline, CDR1 is SNHLY and CDR2 is FYNNEI. V shed 4 bases and J 1 base; nucleotides not matched to a gene: 4.

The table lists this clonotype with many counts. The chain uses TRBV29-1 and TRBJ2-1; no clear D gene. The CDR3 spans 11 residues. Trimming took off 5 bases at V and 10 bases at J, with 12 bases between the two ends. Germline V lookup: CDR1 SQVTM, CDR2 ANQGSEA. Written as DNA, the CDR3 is TGCAGCGTTAGACCAGGACGAGAGCAGTTCTTC. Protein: CSVRPGREQFF.

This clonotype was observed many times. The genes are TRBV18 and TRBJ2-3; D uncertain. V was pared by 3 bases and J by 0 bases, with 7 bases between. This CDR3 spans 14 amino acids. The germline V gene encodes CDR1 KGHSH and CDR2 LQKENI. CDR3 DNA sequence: TGTGCCAGCTCACCCATGCGTAGCACAGATACGCAGTATTTT. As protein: CASSPMRSTDTQYF.

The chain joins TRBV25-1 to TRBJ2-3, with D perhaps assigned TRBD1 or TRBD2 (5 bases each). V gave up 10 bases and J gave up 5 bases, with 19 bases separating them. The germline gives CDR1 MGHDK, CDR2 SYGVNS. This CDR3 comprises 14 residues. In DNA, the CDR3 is TGTGCCACCTCCCGGGGACCCGGTAGAGATACGCAGTATTTT. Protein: CATSRGPGRDTQYF. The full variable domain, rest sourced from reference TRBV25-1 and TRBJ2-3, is EADIYQTPRYLVIGTGKKITLECSQTMGHDKMYWYQQDPGMELHLIHYSYGVNSTEKGDLSSESTVSRIRTEHFPLTLESARPSHTSQYLCATSRGPGRDTQYFGPGTRLTVL.

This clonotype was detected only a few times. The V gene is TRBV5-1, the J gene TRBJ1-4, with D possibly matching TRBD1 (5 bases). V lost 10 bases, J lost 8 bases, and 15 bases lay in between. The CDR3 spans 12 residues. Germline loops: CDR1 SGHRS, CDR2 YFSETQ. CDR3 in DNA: TGCGCCTCCCGGGGGAGCGGCGAAAAACTGTTTTTT. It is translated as CASRGSGEKLFF.

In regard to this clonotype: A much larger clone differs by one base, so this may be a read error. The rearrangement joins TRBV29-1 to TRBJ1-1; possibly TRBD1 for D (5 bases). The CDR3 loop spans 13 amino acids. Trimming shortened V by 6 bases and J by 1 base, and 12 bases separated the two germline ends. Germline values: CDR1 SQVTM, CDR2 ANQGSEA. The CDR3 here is CSVTTAPNTEAFF. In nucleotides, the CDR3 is TGCAGCGTCACGACAGCACCGAACACTGAAGCTTTCTTT.

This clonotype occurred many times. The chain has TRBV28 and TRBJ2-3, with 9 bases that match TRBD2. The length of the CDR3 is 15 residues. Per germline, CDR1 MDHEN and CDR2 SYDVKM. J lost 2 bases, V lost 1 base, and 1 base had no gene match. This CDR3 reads CASSLLAGDTDTQYF. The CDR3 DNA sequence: TGTGCCAGCAGTTTATTAGCGGGAGACACAGATACGCAGTATTTT.

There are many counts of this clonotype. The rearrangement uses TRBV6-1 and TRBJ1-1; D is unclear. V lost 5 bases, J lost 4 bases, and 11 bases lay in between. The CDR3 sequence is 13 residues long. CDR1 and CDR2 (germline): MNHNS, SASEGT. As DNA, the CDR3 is TGTGCCAGCAGTTATGCCGGTGGCACTGAAGCTTTCTTT. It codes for CASSYAGGTEAFF.

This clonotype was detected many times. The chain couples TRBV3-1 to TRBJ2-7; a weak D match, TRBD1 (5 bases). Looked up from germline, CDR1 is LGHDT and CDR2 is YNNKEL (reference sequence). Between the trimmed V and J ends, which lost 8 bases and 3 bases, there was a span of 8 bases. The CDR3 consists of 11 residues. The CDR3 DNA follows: TGTGCCAGCGGGGCTCTCTACGAGCAGTACTTC. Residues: CASGALYEQYF.

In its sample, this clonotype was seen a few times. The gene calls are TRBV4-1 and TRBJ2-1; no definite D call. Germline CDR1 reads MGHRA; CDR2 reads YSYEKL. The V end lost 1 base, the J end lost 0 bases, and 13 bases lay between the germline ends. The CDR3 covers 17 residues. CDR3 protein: CASSQGYARSSYNEQFF. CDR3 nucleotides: TGCGCCAGCAGCCAAGGTTATGCGAGGAGCTCCTACAATGAGCAGTTCTTC.

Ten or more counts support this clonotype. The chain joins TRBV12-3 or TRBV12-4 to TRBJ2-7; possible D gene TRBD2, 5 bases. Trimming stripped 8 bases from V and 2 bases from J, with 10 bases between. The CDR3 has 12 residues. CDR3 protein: CASRRGTYEQYF. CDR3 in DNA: TGTGCCAGCCGCCGGGGAACCTACGAGCAGTACTTC.

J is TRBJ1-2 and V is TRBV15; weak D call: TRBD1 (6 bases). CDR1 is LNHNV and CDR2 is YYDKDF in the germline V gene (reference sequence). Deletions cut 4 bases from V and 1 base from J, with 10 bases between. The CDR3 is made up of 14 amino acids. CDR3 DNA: TGTGCCACCAGCACCGGGGGCAGTAACTATGGCTACACCTTC. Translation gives CATSTGGSNYGYTF.

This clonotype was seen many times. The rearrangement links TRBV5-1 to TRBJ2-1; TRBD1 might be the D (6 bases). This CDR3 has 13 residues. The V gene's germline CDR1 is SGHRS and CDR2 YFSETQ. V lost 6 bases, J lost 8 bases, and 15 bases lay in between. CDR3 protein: CASTTTGFDEQFF. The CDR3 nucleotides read TGCGCCAGCACTACGACAGGCTTCGATGAGCAGTTCTTC.

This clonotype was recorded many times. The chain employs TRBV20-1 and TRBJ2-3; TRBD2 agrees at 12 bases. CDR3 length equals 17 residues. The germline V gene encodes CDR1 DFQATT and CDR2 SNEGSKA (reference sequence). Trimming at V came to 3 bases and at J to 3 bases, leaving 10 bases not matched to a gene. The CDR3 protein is CSASRLAGGPWTDTQYF. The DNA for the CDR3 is TGCAGTGCTAGCCGGCTAGCGGGAGGGCCGTGGACAGATACGCAGTATTTT.

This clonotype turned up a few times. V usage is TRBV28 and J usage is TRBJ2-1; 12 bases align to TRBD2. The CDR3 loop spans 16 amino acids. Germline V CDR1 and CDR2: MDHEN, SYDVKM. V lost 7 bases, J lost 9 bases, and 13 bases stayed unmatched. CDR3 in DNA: TGTGCCAGCATCTCGACGAGGGCTAGCGGGAGGGCTGAGCAGTTCTTC. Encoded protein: CASISTRASGRAEQFF.

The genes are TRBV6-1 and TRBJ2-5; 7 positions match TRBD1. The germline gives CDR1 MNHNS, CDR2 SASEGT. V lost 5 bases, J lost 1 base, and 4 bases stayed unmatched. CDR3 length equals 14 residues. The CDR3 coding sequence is TGTGCCAGCAGTAAACAGGGGTTCCAAGAGACCCAGTACTTC. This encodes CASSKQGFQETQYF.

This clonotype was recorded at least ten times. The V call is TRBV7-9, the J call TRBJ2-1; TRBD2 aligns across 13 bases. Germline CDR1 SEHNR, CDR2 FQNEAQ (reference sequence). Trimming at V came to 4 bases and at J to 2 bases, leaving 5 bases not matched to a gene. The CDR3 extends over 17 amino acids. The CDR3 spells CASSSTSGGAAYNEQFF. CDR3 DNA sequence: TGTGCCAGCAGCTCAACTAGCGGGGGGGCCGCCTACAATGAGCAGTTCTTC.

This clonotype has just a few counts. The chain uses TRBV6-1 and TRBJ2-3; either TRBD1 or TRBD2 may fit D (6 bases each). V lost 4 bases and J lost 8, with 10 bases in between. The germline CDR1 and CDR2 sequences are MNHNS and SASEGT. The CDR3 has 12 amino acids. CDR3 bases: TGTGCCAGCAGTGCGGGGGCGGGTACGCAGTATTTT. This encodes CASSAGAGTQYF.